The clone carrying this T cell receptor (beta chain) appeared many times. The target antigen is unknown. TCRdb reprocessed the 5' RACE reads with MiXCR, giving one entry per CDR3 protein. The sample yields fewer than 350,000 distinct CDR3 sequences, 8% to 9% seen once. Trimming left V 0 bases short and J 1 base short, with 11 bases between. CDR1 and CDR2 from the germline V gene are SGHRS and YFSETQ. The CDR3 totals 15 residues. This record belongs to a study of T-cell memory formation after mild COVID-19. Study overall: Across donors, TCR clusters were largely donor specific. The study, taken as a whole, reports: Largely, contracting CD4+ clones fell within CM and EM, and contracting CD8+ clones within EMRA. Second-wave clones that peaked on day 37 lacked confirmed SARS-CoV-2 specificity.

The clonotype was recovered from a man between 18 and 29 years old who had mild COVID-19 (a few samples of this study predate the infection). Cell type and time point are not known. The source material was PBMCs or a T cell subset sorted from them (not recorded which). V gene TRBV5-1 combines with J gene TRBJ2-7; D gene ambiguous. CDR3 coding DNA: TGCGCCAGCAGCTTGGATGGCCGATGGTCCTACGAGCAGTACTTC. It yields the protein CASSLDGRWSYEQYF.